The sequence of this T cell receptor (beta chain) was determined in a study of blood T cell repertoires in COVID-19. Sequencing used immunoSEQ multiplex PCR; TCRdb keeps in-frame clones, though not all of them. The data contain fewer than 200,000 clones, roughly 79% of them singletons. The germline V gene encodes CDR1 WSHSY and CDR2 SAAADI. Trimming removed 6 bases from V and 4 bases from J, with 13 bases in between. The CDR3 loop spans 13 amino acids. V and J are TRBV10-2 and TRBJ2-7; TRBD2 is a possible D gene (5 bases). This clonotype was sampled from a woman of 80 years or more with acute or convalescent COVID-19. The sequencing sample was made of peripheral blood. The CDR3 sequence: CASRRADVYEQYF. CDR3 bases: TGCGCCAGCAGGCGGGCCGACGTTTACGAGCAGTACTTC.